The clone carrying this T cell receptor beta chain was recorded a few times. These data belong to a study of T-cell reconstitution after alpha-beta-depleted transplantation in children. TCRbeta library construction was performed incorporating unique molecular identifiers. TCRdb passed the PCR reads through MiXCR, listing each CDR3 protein once. Counted here are about 600,000 distinct CDR3 sequences, roughly a tenth occurring once; the ten biggest clones make up 3.5% to 5%. The CDR3 consists of 15 residues. The V gene's germline CDR1 is SGHRS and CDR2 YFSETQ. V lost 3 bases, J lost 8 bases, and 9 bases stayed unmatched.

This receptor was identified in a human donor who donated a stem cell graft to a child with acute myeloid leukemia. The chain combines TRBV5-1 with TRBJ1-4; TRBD1 matches 8 bases. This sample comprised PBMCs from the stem cell graft donor, obtained from the stem cell graft. The CDR3, as DNA: TGCGCCAGCAGCTCCGGACAGGGTGGAACGGAAAAACTGTTTTTT. This encodes CASSSGQGGTEKLFF.